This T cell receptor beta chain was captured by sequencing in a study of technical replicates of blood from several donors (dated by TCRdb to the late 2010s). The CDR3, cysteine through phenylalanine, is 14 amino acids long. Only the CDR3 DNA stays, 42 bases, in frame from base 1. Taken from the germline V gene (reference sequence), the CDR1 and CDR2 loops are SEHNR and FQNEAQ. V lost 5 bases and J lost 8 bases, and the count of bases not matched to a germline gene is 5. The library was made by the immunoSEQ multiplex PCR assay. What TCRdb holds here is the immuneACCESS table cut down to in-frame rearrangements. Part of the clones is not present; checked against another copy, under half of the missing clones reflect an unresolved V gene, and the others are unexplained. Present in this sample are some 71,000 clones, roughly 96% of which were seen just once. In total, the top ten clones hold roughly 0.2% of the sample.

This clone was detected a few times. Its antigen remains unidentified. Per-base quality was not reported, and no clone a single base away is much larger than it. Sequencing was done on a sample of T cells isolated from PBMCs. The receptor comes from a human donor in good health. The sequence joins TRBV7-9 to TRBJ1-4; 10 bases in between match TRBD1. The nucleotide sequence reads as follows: TGTGCCAGCAGCCCCGGGACAGGGGAAGAAAAACTGTTTTTT. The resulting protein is CASSPGTGEEKLFF.